This T cell receptor (beta chain) was observed in a study of technical replicates of blood from a few donors. This clone appeared a single time. The CDR3 runs 15 residues. Unmatched junction bases numbered 7, after V lost 4 bases and J lost 1 base. Germline lookup yields CDR1 LGHNA and CDR2 YNFKEQ. Only in-frame clones appear in the TCRdb table, and some are missing; sequencing was by immunoSEQ multiplex PCR. The sample records about 61,000 clones, approximately 97% being singletons. The V call is TRBV4-2, the J call TRBJ2-7; TRBD2 matches 7 bases. The sample comprised T cells isolated from PBMCs. This clonotype originated in a human donor in good health. CDR3 sequence (DNA): TGTGCCAGCAGCCTGCGGGCTAGCGGATCCTACGAGCAGTACTTC. Its translation: CASSLRASGSYEQYF.